Described below is a single TCR beta chain sequence and its context. This CDR3 region has 16 residues. V was pared by 11 bases and J by 4 bases, with 16 bases of the junction left unmatched. This entry comes from a study of shared clonotypes between healthy human individuals. Profiling relied on immunoSEQ multiplex PCR, and the TCRdb table lists in-frame clones only, not all of them. The repertoire holds around 2,000,000 clones, approximately 95% seen once, with roughly 1.1% in the top ten. Terminally differentiated effector memory CD45RA+ cells were excluded from the naive CD8 cells, which were CD45RO-negative and positively selected for CCR7.

This chain links TRBV23-1 with TRBJ2-5; 10 positions agree with TRBD1. TRBV23-1 is assigned to the ORF class and has an uncertain function. The sample consisted of naive CD8+ T cells sorted from blood. The receptor was derived from a young man in good health. The CDR3: CARSAQGQGSGETQYF. CDR3 DNA sequence: TGCGCCCGCTCGGCCCAGGGACAGGGGTCTGGAGAGACCCAGTACTTC.